The 27 T cell receptor beta chains in this list originate from one sample, sequenced in a study of T cell responses to AZD1222 COVID-19 vaccine. Profiled with immunoSEQ multiplex PCR; TCRdb holds only in-frame clones, not every one. Of 75,000 to 90,000 clones in the sample, under 95% were seen once. Source: peripheral blood, taken 28 days after the second AZD1222 dose. These receptors all come from an adult who received the AZD1222 COVID-19 vaccine.

This clone was seen once. This chain connects TRBV29-1 to TRBJ1-1; D gene uncertain. CDR1 and CDR2 (germline): SQVTM, ANQGSEA. The CDR3 is 12 amino acids. V was pared by 3 bases and J by 3 bases, with 8 bases between. CDR3 region: CSVEKVDTEAFF. The CDR3 nucleotides read TGCAGCGTTGAGAAGGTTGACACTGAAGCTTTCTTT.

V usage is TRBV6-5 and J usage is TRBJ2-3, with D possibly matching TRBD2 (6 bases). Looked up from germline, CDR1 is MNHEY and CDR2 is SVGAGI. Trimming cost V 0 bases and J 5 bases, with 12 bases left between them. This CDR3 spans 15 amino acids. CDR3 in amino acids: CASSYSILAIDTQYF. As DNA, the CDR3 is TGTGCCAGCAGTTACTCGATTCTAGCGATAGATACGCAGTATTTT.

The chain uses TRBV19 and TRBJ2-3; 7 nucleotides match TRBD1. The J segment lost 5 bases and the V segment lost 4 bases, leaving 9 bases of the junction unmatched. The CDR3 is made up of 15 amino acids. Germline CDR1 and CDR2: LNHDA and SQIVND (reference sequence). For the CDR3, the DNA is TGTGCCAGTAGTAGGGGGACAGACCGAAAAGATACGCAGTATTTT. Its protein product is CASSRGTDRKDTQYF.

The chain joins TRBV30 to TRBJ2-5; 9 bases are shared with TRBD2. CDR3 length: 15 amino acids. Germline V gene lookup returns CDR1 GTSNPN and CDR2 SVGIG (reference sequence). V lost 2 bases and J lost 1; bases outside the gene matches: 5. The CDR3 loop reads CAWSWTSAIQETQYF. CDR3 bases: TGTGCCTGGAGTTGGACTAGCGCAATCCAAGAGACCCAGTACTTC.

The chain joins TRBV14 to TRBJ1-2; TRBD1 agrees at 9 bases. The junction had 16 bases not matched to a gene; V was cut back by 1 base and J by 7 bases. Germline CDR1 is SGHDN and CDR2 is FVKESK. This CDR3 has 18 amino acids. CDR3 sequence: CASSQATDRGLLWGGYTF. The CDR3 nucleotides are TGTGCCAGCAGCCAAGCAACGGACAGGGGCCTGTTATGGGGTGGCTACACCTTC.

The V gene is TRBV7-2, the J gene TRBJ1-2; 9 bases align to TRBD1. Germline assignment: CDR1 SGHTA and CDR2 FQGNSA. This CDR3 spans 14 amino acids. The junction had 4 bases not matched to a gene; V was cut back by 4 bases and J by 4 bases. The CDR3 region has the DNA TGTGCCAGCAGCTCGGGGACAGGGTTCTATGGCTACACCTTC. As protein: CASSSGTGFYGYTF.

The chain combines TRBV7-2 with TRBJ2-3, with a possible D match to TRBD2 (5 bases). Germline V gene sequence: CDR1 SGHTA, CDR2 FQGNSA. Trimming took off 4 bases at V and 4 bases at J, with 15 bases between the two ends. This CDR3 has 15 residues. The DNA of the CDR3 is TGTGCCAGCAGCTCGGTGCTAGCTACGCCAGATACGCAGTATTTT. It yields the protein CASSSVLATPDTQYF.

V and J are TRBV14 and TRBJ2-5; 8 positions agree with TRBD1. The CDR3 length is 14 residues. The trim removed 4 bases at V and 4 bases at J, leaving 5 bases unmatched. In germline, CDR1 is SGHDN, CDR2 FVKESK. CDR3 coding DNA: TGTGCCAGCAGCCCCCAGGGGGCTCGAGAGACCCAGTACTTC. This translates into CASSPQGARETQYF.

The chain has TRBV5-1 and TRBJ2-7; either TRBD1 or TRBD2 may supply D (5 bases each). This CDR3 spans 16 amino acids. V was cut by 3 bases and J by 3 bases, with 19 bases left in between. Germline V gene sequence: CDR1 SGHRS, CDR2 YFSETQ. DNA of the CDR3: TGCGCCAGCAGCTGGCCTCGCGTGGGACCCGTCTACGAGCAGTACTTC. Residues: CASSWPRVGPVYEQYF.

The V and J genes are TRBV3-1 (or the pseudogene TRBV3-2) and TRBJ1-3; D is ambiguous. The germline gives CDR1 LGHDT, CDR2 YNNKEL (reference sequence). Deletions cut 3 bases from V and 4 bases from J, with 16 bases between. This CDR3 spans 16 amino acids. The CDR3 reads CASSHPPGSIGNTIYF. The CDR3 DNA reads as TGTGCCAGCAGCCACCCCCCGGGCAGCATAGGAAACACCATATATTTT.

This rearrangement joins TRBV4-1 to TRBJ2-7; TRBD1 aligns across 11 bases. Germline V CDR1 and CDR2: MGHRA, YSYEKL. V shed 1 base and J 2 bases; nucleotides not matched to a gene: 4. The CDR3 runs to 16 residues. The CDR3 DNA reads as TGCGCCAGCAGCCAAGCGGAGGGACAGGGGGCCTACGAGCAGTACTTC. It is translated as CASSQAEGQGAYEQYF.

The chain has TRBV11-2 and TRBJ1-2, with D possibly TRBD1 on 6 matching bases. The CDR3 sequence is 13 residues long. Trimming cost V 3 bases and J 6 bases, with 11 bases left between them. CDR1 is SGHAT, CDR2 FQNNGV, per germline. The CDR3 coding sequence is TGTGCCAGCAGCTTTACTACAGGGCATGGCTACACCTTC. The encoded protein is CASSFTTGHGYTF.

The chain links TRBV4-1 to TRBJ2-5, with TRBD1 identical over 8 bases. Germline V gene sequence: CDR1 MGHRA, CDR2 YSYEKL. Losses at the gene ends were 2 bases for V and 1 base for J; bases not matched to a gene: 6. The CDR3 sequence is 16 residues long. The CDR3 DNA follows: TGCGCCAGCAGCCAACAGACAGGGGTTGGCCAAGAGACCCAGTACTTC. Translation gives CASSQQTGVGQETQYF.

V is TRBV5-1 and J is TRBJ1-4, with TRBD1 matching over 7 bases. The V and J ends lost 1 base and 5 bases, in that order; junction bases with no gene match: 8. Germline lookup yields CDR1 SGHRS and CDR2 YFSETQ. The CDR3 is made up of 16 amino acids. CDR3 region: CASSLRGQGRNEKLFF. DNA of the CDR3: TGCGCCAGCAGCTTGAGGGGGCAGGGGAGGAATGAAAAACTGTTTTTT.

This clone was seen only a few times. This chain connects TRBV5-1 to TRBJ2-7, with D uncertain. Per germline, CDR1 SGHRS and CDR2 YFSETQ. V was pared by 0 bases and J by 4 bases, with 11 bases between. The CDR3 is 14 residues long. CDR3 nucleotides: TGCGCCAGCAGCTTGGAGACACCAATATACGAGCAGTACTTC. As protein: CASSLETPIYEQYF.

The gene calls are TRBV28 and TRBJ1-4; 10 bases line up with TRBD1. The CDR3 sequence is 16 residues long. Trimming cost V 8 bases and J 7 bases; bases outside gene matches: 13. Per germline, CDR1 MDHEN and CDR2 SYDVKM. The DNA of the CDR3 is TGTGCCAGCCAAGCCCCGGGACAGGGGACGGTTGAAAAACTGTTTTTT. Its protein is CASQAPGQGTVEKLFF.

The chain carries TRBV18 and TRBJ2-3; TRBD1 is a possible D gene (6 bases). Germline V lookup: CDR1 KGHSH, CDR2 LQKENI. The CDR3 loop spans 15 amino acids. V lost 0 bases and J 2 bases, leaving 9 bases between the germline ends. The CDR3 spells CASSPPGHTTDTQYF. CDR3 bases: TGTGCCAGCTCACCACCGGGACACACCACAGATACGCAGTATTTT. The whole variable domain, remainder taken from reference TRBV18 and TRBJ2-3, is NAGVMQNPRHLVRRRGQEARLRCSPMKGHSHVYWYRQLPEEGLKFMVYLQKENIIDESGMPKERFSAEFPKEGPSILRIQQVVRGDSAAYFCASSPPGHTTDTQYFGPGTRLTVL.

This rearrangement joins TRBV5-1 to TRBJ2-1; 7 nucleotides align to TRBD2. Germline V lookup: CDR1 SGHRS, CDR2 YFSETQ. The CDR3 is 16 amino acids. Unmatched junction bases numbered 6, after V lost 1 base and J lost 2 bases. The CDR3, as DNA: TGCGCCAGCAGCTTGATCCCTAGCGGAACCTACAATGAGCAGTTCTTC. It yields the protein CASSLIPSGTYNEQFF. The full variable domain, completed using reference TRBV5-1 and TRBJ2-1, is KAGVTQTPRYLIKTRGQQVTLSCSPISGHRSVSWYQQTPGQGLQFLFEYFSETQRNKGNFPGRFSGRQFSNSRSEMNVSTLELGDSALYLCASSLIPSGTYNEQFFGPGTRLTVL.

The J gene is TRBJ1-3, the V gene TRBV7-2, with 9 bases aligning to TRBD1. Per the germline V gene, CDR1 is SGHTA and CDR2 is FQGNSA. This CDR3 contains 15 residues. V shed 3 bases, J shed 3 bases, and the junction held 3 bases outside the gene matches. CDR3 region: CASSLNRGLGNTIYF. In DNA form, the CDR3 reads TGTGCCAGCAGCTTGAACAGGGGGCTTGGAAACACCATATATTTT. The complete variable domain, with remaining parts taken from reference TRBV7-2 and TRBJ1-3, reads GAGVSQSPSNKVTEKGKDVELRCDPISGHTALYWYRQSLGQGLEFLIYFQGNSAPDKSGLPSDRFSAERTGGSVSTLTIQRTQQEDSAVYLCASSLNRGLGNTIYFGEGSWLTVV.

V and J are TRBV7-2 and TRBJ2-7; 7 nucleotides match TRBD1. This CDR3 spans 15 amino acids. The germline V gene encodes CDR1 SGHTA and CDR2 FQGNSA. V shed 2 bases and J 2 bases; nucleotides not matched to a gene: 6. This chain's CDR3 is CASSLFWDSTYEQYF. Here the CDR3 DNA reads TGTGCCAGCAGCTTATTTTGGGACAGCACCTACGAGCAGTACTTC.

J is TRBJ2-7 and V is TRBV6-6, with TRBD1 identical over 9 bases. V was clipped by 0 bases and J by 4 bases; unmatched bases: 7. This CDR3 has 16 residues. CDR1 and CDR2 (germline): MNHNY, SVGAGI (reference sequence). The CDR3: CASSYSEDRGFYEQYF. The CDR3 nucleotides read TGTGCCAGCAGTTACTCGGAGGACAGGGGATTTTACGAGCAGTACTTC.

This clone was seen only once. The chain is built from TRBV19 and TRBJ1-5, with D unclear. The CDR3 is 16 residues long. Trimming pared 5 bases from V and 4 bases from J, leaving 18 bases between. The germline V gene has CDR1 LNHDA and CDR2 SQIVND (reference sequence). The CDR3 reads CASSPEAGRGNQPQHF. The CDR3 coding sequence is TGTGCCAGTAGTCCTGAGGCGGGCCGGGGAAATCAGCCCCAGCATTTT. Together with reference TRBV19 and TRBJ1-5, the CDR3 gives the full variable domain: DGGITQSPKYLFRKEGQNVTLSCEQNLNHDAMYWYRQDPGQGLRLIYYSQIVNDFQKGDIAEGYSVSREKKESFPLTVTSAQKNPTAFYLCASSPEAGRGNQPQHFGDGTRLSIL.

The V and J genes are TRBV7-9 and TRBJ1-5; TRBD1 agrees at 8 bases. CDR3 length equals 14 residues. Per the germline V gene, CDR1 is SEHNR and CDR2 is FQNEAQ (reference sequence). The J segment lost 0 bases and the V segment lost 8 bases, leaving 3 bases of the junction unmatched. The chain's CDR3 is CASSGQDSNQPQHF. The CDR3, as DNA: TGTGCCAGCTCGGGACAGGATAGCAATCAGCCCCAGCATTTT.

This clone was counted once. This rearrangement joins TRBV6-1 to TRBJ1-5; 9 bases agree with TRBD1. Losses at the gene ends were 3 bases for V and 4 bases for J; bases not matched to a gene: 10. This CDR3 region has 17 residues. Germline V gives CDR1 MNHNS, CDR2 SASEGT. CDR3 bases: TGTGCCAGCAGTGAGATTTTAGGGACAGGGAAGAATCAGCCCCAGCATTTT. This translates into CASSEILGTGKNQPQHF.

This clone showed up just once. V and J are TRBV28 and TRBJ1-5; D unclear. The CDR3 sequence is 12 residues long. Trimming stripped 6 bases from V and 6 bases from J, with 9 bases between. Germline V gene sequence: CDR1 MDHEN, CDR2 SYDVKM. CDR3 region: CASSLLFQPQHF. CDR3 nucleotide sequence: TGTGCCAGCAGCCTCTTGTTTCAGCCCCAGCATTTT.

V gene TRBV6-5 combines with J gene TRBJ1-2, with D possibly matching TRBD1 (5 bases). With 3 bases removed from V and 6 bases from J, the gap between germline ends came to 17 bases. Germline V CDR1 and CDR2: MNHEY, SVGAGI. The CDR3 length is 15 residues. The CDR3 is CASSYGGEGMNGYTF. The CDR3 DNA sequence: TGTGCCAGCAGTTATGGAGGGGAGGGGATGAATGGCTACACCTTC.

The J gene is TRBJ1-1, the V gene TRBV7-2; D not certain. CDR1 SGHTA and CDR2 FQGNSA come from the germline V gene. Trimming pared 1 base from V and 1 base from J, leaving 7 bases between. The CDR3 spans 14 residues. CDR3 sequence: CASSLGGSNTEAFF. The DNA for the CDR3 is TGTGCCAGCAGCTTAGGAGGATCGAACACTGAAGCTTTCTTT.